These 20 T cell receptor beta chains were all obtained from the same sample, sequenced in a study of blood T cell repertoires in COVID-19. TCRdb keeps only in-frame clones here, not all; method: immunoSEQ multiplex PCR. This sample has over 60,000 clones, with 76% found just once. Sequenced: peripheral blood. Receptor source: a man between 60 and 75 years old with COVID-19, enrolled during active disease.

This chain joins TRBV15 and TRBJ2-1; TRBD1 matches 7 bases. V shed 5 bases and J 4 bases; nucleotides not matched to a gene: 8. The V gene's germline CDR1 is LNHNV and CDR2 YYDKDF (reference sequence). The CDR3 spans 15 residues. The CDR3 nucleotides are TGTGCCACCAGCCAAGGGGGCCCAACATACAATGAGCAGTTCTTC. It codes for CATSQGGPTYNEQFF. Drawing the rest from reference TRBV15 and TRBJ2-1, the complete variable domain is DAMVIQNPRYQVTQFGKPVTLSCSQTLNHNVMYWYQQKSSQAPKLLFHYYDKDFNNEADTPDNFQSRRPNTSFCFLDIRSPGLGDTAMYLCATSQGGPTYNEQFFGPGTRLTVL.

The V gene is TRBV6-5, the J gene TRBJ1-6; D is perhaps TRBD1 (6 bases). Trimming took 7 bases from V and 3 from J, leaving 7 bases between them. The CDR3 length is 13 residues. Looked up from germline, CDR1 is MNHEY and CDR2 is SVGAGI. Here the CDR3 reads CASTDSYNSPLHF. The CDR3 DNA reads TGTGCCAGCACGGACAGCTATAATTCACCCCTCCACTTT.

The V call is TRBV5-1, the J call TRBJ1-4, with 10 bases identical to TRBD1. The CDR3 extends over 15 amino acids. Germline CDR1 and CDR2: SGHRS and YFSETQ. The V gene end was trimmed by 4 bases and the J gene end by 7 bases; junction bases not matched to a gene: 7. The CDR3 protein is CASSDRTGGSEKLFF. The CDR3 DNA follows: TGCGCCAGCAGCGACCGGACAGGGGGTAGTGAAAAACTGTTTTTT.

V is TRBV2 and J is TRBJ2-1, with TRBD2 matching 11 bases. The CDR3 spans 14 residues. The germline V gene encodes CDR1 SNHLY and CDR2 FYNNEI. Trimming cost V 1 base and J 9 bases; bases outside gene matches: 2. The CDR3 DNA is TGTGCCAGCAGTGAAGGGCTAGCGGGGGGTGAGCAGTTCTTC. This codes for CASSEGLAGGEQFF.

This rearrangement joins TRBV5-1 to TRBJ1-5; the match to TRBD1 covers 7 bases. This CDR3 is 14 amino acids long. J was trimmed by 6 bases and V by 4 bases; bases with no gene match: 7. Germline CDR1 SGHRS, CDR2 YFSETQ. The CDR3 nucleotides read TGCGCCAGCAGCCCCGAGACAGGGTTTCAGCCCCAGCATTTT. This gives the protein CASSPETGFQPQHF.

The gene calls are TRBV18 and TRBJ2-1; D remains unclear. CDR3 length equals 18 residues. V dropped 3 bases and J dropped 7 bases, with 25 bases sitting between them. The germline gives CDR1 KGHSH, CDR2 LQKENI. The CDR3 loop is CASSPSSPRLIHGNEQFF. The CDR3 DNA sequence: TGTGCCAGCTCACCCTCGTCTCCCAGACTTATACATGGTAATGAGCAGTTCTTC.

The rearrangement uses TRBV10-3 and TRBJ2-2; possible D gene TRBD2, 5 bases. The germline V and J ends were trimmed by 0 bases and 0 bases, with 14 bases remaining between them. CDR1 is ENHRY, CDR2 SYGVKD, per germline. The CDR3 has 18 residues. In nucleotides, the CDR3 is TGTGCCATCAGTGAGTCGTTTGGGAGAGCAACGAACACCGGGGAGCTGTTTTTT. This sequence encodes CAISESFGRATNTGELFF.

This clone was observed a handful of times. The chain carries TRBV30 and TRBJ1-6; D is unclear. Germline loops: CDR1 GTSNPN, CDR2 SVGIG (reference sequence). The CDR3 sequence is 12 residues long. V was clipped by 0 bases and J by 13 bases, with 10 bases between them. The CDR3 bases are TGTGCCTGGAGTGTACTAGCCCGGCCCCTCCACTTT. Its translation is CAWSVLARPLHF.

The rearrangement links TRBV7-9 to TRBJ1-4; weak D call: TRBD1 (5 bases). The CDR3 runs to 14 residues. V dropped 4 bases and J dropped 5 bases, with 11 bases sitting between them. Germline-derived CDR1 and CDR2 are SEHNR and FQNEAQ (reference sequence). This CDR3 is CASSSWDFNEKLFF. CDR3 in DNA: TGTGCCAGCAGCTCGTGGGACTTCAATGAAAAACTGTTTTTT.

In its sample, this clone was seen once. The gene calls are TRBV7-6 and TRBJ1-5; D unclear. Deletions cut 1 base from V and 5 bases from J, with 12 bases between. This CDR3 has 15 amino acids. From germline, CDR1 is SGHVS and CDR2 FNYEAQ. The CDR3 bases are TGTGCCAGCAGCTTAGAGTTTGGGCCCCATCAGCCCCAGCATTTT. Translation: CASSLEFGPHQPQHF.

The chain carries TRBV5-4 and TRBJ1-1; the D is unclear. Trimming cost V 7 bases and J 0 bases, with 16 bases left between them. In germline, CDR1 is SGHNT, CDR2 YYREEE (reference sequence). CDR3 length: 15 amino acids. As DNA, the CDR3 is TGTGCCAGCGGGCCCAGGTGGGCTGTGAACACTGAAGCTTTCTTT. Translated: CASGPRWAVNTEAFF.

The chain combines TRBV30 with TRBJ2-1, with 8 bases fitting TRBD1. The CDR3 extends over 14 amino acids. Germline trimming cut 4 bases from V and 4 bases from J; bases unmatched to any gene: 6. CDR1 is GTSNPN, CDR2 SVGIG, per germline (reference sequence). As DNA, the CDR3 is TGTGCCTGGAACAGGGGGAGAGAGTACAATGAGCAGTTCTTC. As protein: CAWNRGREYNEQFF.

The chain employs TRBV9 and TRBJ2-7, with TRBD2 identical over 8 bases. The CDR3 is made up of 15 amino acids. With 5 bases clipped from V and 4 bases from J, the junction kept 11 bases outside the gene matches. Germline V gives CDR1 SGDLS, CDR2 YYNGEE. CDR3 DNA: TGTGCCAGCAGTTCCAGCGGGAGCCCCGTATACGAGCAGTACTTC. It codes for CASSSSGSPVYEQYF.

The gene calls are TRBV4-1 and TRBJ2-3; maybe TRBD2 (6 bases). Looked up from germline, CDR1 is MGHRA and CDR2 is YSYEKL. The CDR3 has 15 amino acids. The V gene lost 0 bases and the J gene lost 8 bases, with 15 bases spanning the gap. CDR3 loop: CASSQDAEGARTQYF. The DNA of the CDR3 is TGCGCCAGCAGCCAAGATGCGGAGGGAGCGCGTACGCAGTATTTT.

This chain uses TRBV4-1 with TRBJ1-2; 7 nucleotides match TRBD1. Germline CDR1 MGHRA, CDR2 YSYEKL. J lost 8 bases, V lost 3 bases, and 12 bases had no gene match. The CDR3 loop spans 15 amino acids. In DNA, the CDR3 is TGCGCCAGCAGCCAGCCGGGACAGATTCTCAAGGGCTACACCTTC. Amino acids: CASSQPGQILKGYTF.

The chain uses TRBV2 and TRBJ2-7, with D perhaps TRBD1 (5 bases). CDR1 is SNHLY, CDR2 FYNNEI, per germline. Deletions cut 3 bases from V and 4 bases from J, with 10 bases between. This CDR3 is built from 13 residues. CDR3 bases: TGTGCCAGCAGTGACAGGGTTCGGTACGAGCAGTACTTC. Encoded protein: CASSDRVRYEQYF.

The J gene is TRBJ1-2, the V gene TRBV27, with 8 bases aligning to TRBD1. CDR3 length equals 14 residues. V dropped 6 bases and J dropped 6; count of bases not matched to a gene: 9. Per germline, CDR1 MNHEY and CDR2 SMNVEV (reference sequence). The CDR3 region is CASRRQGSFDGYTF. Written as DNA, the CDR3 is TGTGCCAGCAGAAGACAGGGGTCATTTGATGGCTACACCTTC.

The V and J genes are TRBV24-1 and TRBJ2-2, with 7 bases aligning to TRBD2. The V gene's germline CDR1 is KGHDR and CDR2 SFDVKD. V dropped 0 bases and J dropped 4; count of bases not matched to a gene: 7. This CDR3 is built from 17 residues. The CDR3 is CATSDLREDPGTGELFF. For the CDR3, the DNA is TGTGCCACCAGTGATTTGCGGGAGGACCCGGGCACCGGGGAGCTGTTTTTT.

V and J are TRBV27 and TRBJ2-5; 14 bases align to TRBD2. The V and J ends lost 2 bases and 5 bases, in that order; junction bases with no gene match: 4. Germline V CDR1 and CDR2: MNHEY, SMNVEV (reference sequence). This CDR3 contains 16 residues. CDR3 DNA sequence: TGTGCCAGCAGTTTAATGGGACTAGCGGGGGCTGAGACCCAGTACTTC. This sequence encodes CASSLMGLAGAETQYF.

This chain uses TRBV6-1 with TRBJ1-5; D ambiguous. This CDR3 is built from 13 residues. Germline CDR1 reads MNHNS; CDR2 reads SASEGT. V lost 2 bases, J lost 6 bases, and 8 bases lay in between. The CDR3 DNA follows: TGTGCCAGCAGTGAAATACCGGGTCAGCCCCAGCATTTT. It is translated as CASSEIPGQPQHF.